Following are 13 T cell receptor beta chains from one sample sequenced in a study of cytomegalovirus exposure and HLA in healthy donors. The primer mix had 60 Vbeta and 13 Jbeta primers. The assay was immunoSEQ multiplex PCR, and TCRdb's table has in-frame clones only and misses some. The sample includes 120,000 or so clones, approximately 80% seen only once; the top ten take around 3.7%. Sequenced material: PBMCs. These receptors were obtained from a young man in good health and CMV-seronegative.

This clone has only one observation. The chain uses TRBV25-1 and TRBJ2-7; no reliable D call. This CDR3 is 11 amino acids long. Trimming shortened V by 3 bases and J by 12 bases, and 12 bases separated the two germline ends. Germline V gene data show CDR1 as MGHDK and CDR2 as SYGVNS. The CDR3: CASSEATVTYF. The CDR3 coding sequence is TGTGCCAGCAGTGAGGCCACCGTCACGTACTTC.

The rearrangement uses TRBV5-8 and TRBJ2-3; D gene unclear. V lost 1 base and J lost 8, with 17 bases in between. Germline values: CDR1 SGHTS, CDR2 YDEGEE. The CDR3 runs to 15 residues. CDR3 amino acids: CASSLSGGFFGTQYF. DNA of the CDR3: TGTGCCAGCAGCTTGAGTGGCGGCTTCTTTGGTACGCAGTATTTT. The full variable domain, its missing parts supplied by reference TRBV5-8 and TRBJ2-3, is EAGVTQSPTHLIKTRGQQATLRCSPISGHTSVYWYQQALGLGLQFLLWYDEGEERNRGNFPPRFSGRQFPNYSSELNVNALELEDSALYLCASSLSGGFFGTQYFGPGTRLTVL.

The chain recombines TRBV18 with TRBJ2-5; D remains ambiguous. Deletions cut 3 bases from V and 5 bases from J, with 10 bases between. Per germline, CDR1 KGHSH and CDR2 LQKENI. The length of the CDR3 is 13 residues. In DNA form, the CDR3 reads TGTGCCAGCTCACCCCCCGCAGTCGAGACCCAGTACTTC. Translation gives CASSPPAVETQYF.

This chain uses TRBV27 with TRBJ2-7; D is unresolved. CDR1 MNHEY and CDR2 SMNVEV come from the germline V gene (reference sequence). The CDR3 extends over 13 amino acids. Trimming left V 6 bases short and J 0 bases short, with 9 bases between. The CDR3 region is CASSTSDSYEQYF. CDR3 nucleotides: TGTGCCAGCAGCACGAGCGACTCCTACGAGCAGTACTTC.

The J gene is TRBJ1-1, the V gene TRBV7-8; D ambiguous. In germline, CDR1 is SGHVS, CDR2 FQNEAQ. V lost 3 bases to trimming and J lost 0 bases, with 14 bases between them. The CDR3 loop spans 16 amino acids. CDR3 region: CASSFSNPRMNTEAFF. In nucleotides, the CDR3 is TGTGCCAGCAGCTTCTCGAATCCGAGAATGAACACTGAAGCTTTCTTT. Supplemented by reference TRBV7-8 and TRBJ1-1, the full variable domain reads GAGVSQSPRYKVAKRGQDVALRCDPISGHVSLFWYQQALGQGPEFLTYFQNEAQLDKSGLPSDRFFAERPEGSVSTLKIQRTQQEDSAVYLCASSFSNPRMNTEAFFGQGTRLTVV.

V and J are TRBV15 and TRBJ1-4; possible D gene TRBD1, 6 bases. Germline-derived CDR1 and CDR2 are LNHNV and YYDKDF (reference sequence). The CDR3 covers 14 residues. Trimming left V 0 bases short and J 7 bases short, with 9 bases between. CDR3 residues: CATSRDEGVEKLFF. CDR3 bases: TGTGCCACCAGCAGAGATGAGGGGGTTGAAAAACTGTTTTTT.

The genes are TRBV11-2 and TRBJ1-5, with a tentative D call TRBD1 (6 bases). V lost 5 bases and J 6 bases, leaving 11 bases between the germline ends. The CDR3 runs to 13 residues. Germline-derived CDR1 and CDR2 are SGHAT and FQNNGV. The CDR3 region is CASSPNRAQPQHF. In DNA, the CDR3 is TGTGCCAGCAGCCCAAACAGGGCTCAGCCCCAGCATTTT.

V is TRBV20-1 and J is TRBJ2-1; no clear D gene. Germline lookup yields CDR1 DFQATT and CDR2 SNEGSKA (reference sequence). The CDR3 totals 11 residues. The V and J ends lost 0 bases and 8 bases respectively, with 5 bases between them. The DNA for the CDR3 is TGCAGTGCTAGAGATCTCGATGAGCAGTTCTTC. Its translation is CSARDLDEQFF.

CDR3: CATTAYYGYTF. For the CDR3, the DNA is TGTGCCACCACAGCTTACTATGGCTACACCTTC. The chain links TRBV11-2 to TRBJ1-2; D is undetermined. The CDR3 has 11 amino acids. The germline CDR1 and CDR2 sequences are SGHAT and FQNNGV. The V gene lost 10 bases and the J gene lost 3 bases, with 9 bases spanning the gap.

The V and J genes are TRBV7-8 and TRBJ1-5; 10 bases match TRBD1. Germline lookup yields CDR1 SGHVS and CDR2 FQNEAQ. Germline trimming cut 0 bases from V and 5 bases from J; bases unmatched to any gene: 4. The CDR3 spans 16 residues. The CDR3 DNA follows: TGTGCCAGCAGCTTAGCGGGGGACAGGGGTTATCAGCCCCAGCATTTT. This gives the protein CASSLAGDRGYQPQHF. The whole variable domain, remainder taken from reference TRBV7-8 and TRBJ1-5, is GAGVSQSPRYKVAKRGQDVALRCDPISGHVSLFWYQQALGQGPEFLTYFQNEAQLDKSGLPSDRFFAERPEGSVSTLKIQRTQQEDSAVYLCASSLAGDRGYQPQHFGDGTRLSIL.

A few counts support this clone. The chain recombines TRBV25-1 with TRBJ2-3, with D possibly matching TRBD1 (6 bases). Trimming cost V 3 bases and J 5 bases, with 15 bases left between them. The CDR3 sequence is 15 residues long. Germline CDR1 reads MGHDK; CDR2 reads SYGVNS. In nucleotides, the CDR3 is TGTGCCAGCAGTGACCAGGGGTGGAGTGGAGATACGCAGTATTTT. Encoded protein: CASSDQGWSGDTQYF.

The genes are TRBV6-1 and TRBJ1-2, with 7 nucleotides matching TRBD1. CDR3 length equals 16 residues. V lost 2 bases, J lost 4 bases, and 10 bases stayed unmatched. Germline loops: CDR1 MNHNS, CDR2 SASEGT. Here the CDR3 DNA reads TGTGCCAGCAGTGAAACGAGAAGGGGGCTTTTCTATGGCTACACCTTC. It specifies CASSETRRGLFYGYTF.

The rearrangement links TRBV19 to TRBJ1-5; TRBD1 matches 9 bases. The CDR3 is made up of 15 amino acids. In germline, CDR1 is LNHDA, CDR2 SQIVND (reference sequence). The V and J ends lost 10 bases and 4 bases, in that order; junction bases with no gene match: 11. The CDR3 DNA reads as TGTGCCACCGAGACCGGGACAGGGCGGAATCAGCCCCAGCATTTT. This gives the protein CATETGTGRNQPQHF.